The 29 T cell receptor beta chains below all came from one sample that was sequenced in a study of shared clonotypes between healthy human individuals. The naive CD8 subset, CD45RO-negative cells positively selected for CCR7, excluded terminally differentiated effector memory CD45RA+ cells. Profiled with immunoSEQ multiplex PCR; TCRdb holds only in-frame clones, not every one. The table lists around 1.9 million clones, around 93% of them singletons. Sequencing was performed on naive CD8+ T cells from PBMCs. The receptors shown here come from a man aged 18 to 35 in good health. Some clones in this sample may be carry-over from other donors' samples.

The chain combines TRBV7-9 with TRBJ2-2; D is uncertain. Trimming shortened V by 7 bases and J by 6 bases, and 12 bases separated the two germline ends. CDR3 length: 13 amino acids. Germline V gene data show CDR1 as SEHNR and CDR2 as FQNEAQ (reference sequence). Here the CDR3 reads CASKSLGSGELFF. DNA of the CDR3: TGTGCCAGCAAAAGCTTGGGGTCCGGGGAGCTGTTTTTT.

The chain carries TRBV4-1 and TRBJ2-7; D unresolved. V was clipped by 1 base and J by 2 bases, with 9 bases between them. The germline CDR1 and CDR2 sequences are MGHRA and YSYEKL. The CDR3 consists of 14 residues. CDR3 sequence (DNA): TGCGCCAGCAGCCAAGGAGCTCTAACCTACGAGCAGTACTTC. It yields the protein CASSQGALTYEQYF.

The chain uses TRBV4-1 and TRBJ2-1; no clear D. CDR1 is MGHRA, CDR2 YSYEKL, per germline. Trimming pared 0 bases from V and 6 bases from J, leaving 21 bases between. The CDR3 spans 18 residues. CDR3 bases: TGCGCCAGCAGCCAAGATGCCTGGGCCTTACTCTCGGGCAATGAGCAGTTCTTC. Its translation is CASSQDAWALLSGNEQFF.

V usage is TRBV5-1 and J usage is TRBJ2-7; 9 bases align to TRBD1. V was pared by 4 bases and J by 7 bases, with 6 bases of the junction left unmatched. Germline assignment: CDR1 SGHRS and CDR2 YFSETQ. The CDR3 runs to 13 residues. CDR3 nucleotide sequence: TGCGCCAGCAGCGCATACAGGGGGCAAGAGCAGTACTTC. Its protein product is CASSAYRGQEQYF.

The chain couples TRBV5-4 to TRBJ2-1, with 13 bases matching TRBD2. Trimming removed 4 bases from V and 9 bases from J; junction bases left unmatched: 10. Germline CDR1 is SGHNT and CDR2 is YYREEE (reference sequence). This CDR3 contains 16 residues. The CDR3 spells CASSPEGTSGIGEQFF. The CDR3 DNA reads TGTGCCAGCAGCCCGGAAGGGACTAGCGGGATTGGTGAGCAGTTCTTC.

In nucleotides, the CDR3 is TGCGCCAGCAGCCAAGTTAGGGGGATCGGGGAGCTGTTTTTT. Amino acid sequence: CASSQVRGIGELFF. The chain has TRBV4-1 and TRBJ2-2, with TRBD1 as a possible D gene (6 bases). The CDR3 length is 14 residues. Trimming stripped 1 base from V and 7 bases from J, with 10 bases between. In germline, CDR1 is MGHRA, CDR2 YSYEKL.

The chain combines TRBV28 with TRBJ2-7, with D possibly TRBD2 on 6 matching bases. CDR3 size: 16 residues. Trimming took 5 bases from V and 6 from J, leaving 23 bases between them. The germline CDR1 and CDR2 sequences are MDHEN and SYDVKM. The CDR3 protein is CASSLGEDTVGTEQYF. In DNA, the CDR3 is TGTGCCAGCAGTCTTGGGGAGGACACCGTTGGGACCGAGCAGTACTTC.

This sequence joins TRBV21-1 and TRBJ1-5; TRBD1, the table's D call, lacks a check against the DNA. TRBV21-1 is a documented pseudogene. The CDR3 covers 16 residues. CDR3 loop: CASIPAGENSNQPQHF. Written as DNA, the CDR3 is TGTGCCAGCATCCCCGCAGGGGAAAATAGCAATCAGCCCCAGCATTTT.

The rearrangement joins TRBV4-3 to TRBJ2-1; TRBD2 agrees at 10 bases. Trimming took 1 base from V and 7 from J; bases not matched to a gene: 4. The CDR3 contains 15 residues. CDR1 LGHNA and CDR2 YSLEER come from the germline V gene. CDR3 DNA sequence: TGCGCCAGCAGCCAAGGGACTAGCGGACTAAATGAGCAGTTCTTC. Protein product: CASSQGTSGLNEQFF.

This chain links TRBV27 with TRBJ1-1; perhaps TRBD1 as D (6 bases). Trimming shortened V by 7 bases and J by 5 bases, and 17 bases separated the two germline ends. The V gene's germline CDR1 is MNHEY and CDR2 SMNVEV (reference sequence). The CDR3 covers 14 residues. CDR3 nucleotide sequence: TGTGCCAGCAACCGCCCCGACGGACAGACTGAAGCTTTCTTT. Translating gives CASNRPDGQTEAFF.

CDR3 protein: CASSIKAGNQPQHF. The CDR3 region has the DNA TGTGCCAGTAGTATTAAAGCCGGCAATCAGCCCCAGCATTTT. V gene TRBV19 combines with J gene TRBJ1-5; D remains unclear. V lost 3 bases to trimming and J lost 2 bases, with 8 bases between them. The CDR3 consists of 14 residues. Germline V gives CDR1 LNHDA, CDR2 SQIVND (reference sequence). Full variable domain (remainder filled in from reference TRBV19 and TRBJ1-5): DGGITQSPKYLFRKEGQNVTLSCEQNLNHDAMYWYRQDPGQGLRLIYYSQIVNDFQKGDIAEGYSVSREKKESFPLTVTSAQKNPTAFYLCASSIKAGNQPQHFGDGTRLSIL.

V and J are TRBV19 and TRBJ2-1; 7 nucleotides agree with TRBD2. The V segment lost 2 bases and the J segment 6 bases; nucleotides outside the gene matches: 7. There are 15 residues in the CDR3. Germline CDR1 LNHDA, CDR2 SQIVND (reference sequence). This CDR3 reads CASSIRGRAGNEQFF. DNA of the CDR3: TGTGCCAGTAGTATACGTGGGAGGGCTGGCAATGAGCAGTTCTTC. The full variable domain, completed using reference TRBV19 and TRBJ2-1, is DGGITQSPKYLFRKEGQNVTLSCEQNLNHDAMYWYRQDPGQGLRLIYYSQIVNDFQKGDIAEGYSVSREKKESFPLTVTSAQKNPTAFYLCASSIRGRAGNEQFFGPGTRLTVL.

The CDR3 is CAKRGRVNYEQYF. CDR3 coding DNA: TGTGCAAAAAGGGGCAGGGTGAACTACGAGCAGTACTTC. This chain connects TRBV11-1 to TRBJ2-7, with TRBD1 as a possible D gene (5 bases). The CDR3 is 13 amino acids. CDR1 and CDR2 from the germline V gene are SGHAT and FQDESV (reference sequence).

The rearrangement joins TRBV28 to TRBJ1-1; perhaps TRBD1 as D (5 bases). The germline V gene encodes CDR1 MDHEN and CDR2 SYDVKM. The V and J ends lost 6 bases and 8 bases respectively, with 16 bases between them. The CDR3 length is 13 residues. CDR3 in amino acids: CASSQRTNSEAFF. The CDR3 nucleotides are TGTGCCAGCAGCCAACGGACAAACAGCGAAGCTTTCTTT.

The rearrangement uses TRBV5-5 and TRBJ1-2; the D gene is possibly TRBD1 (6 bases). The length of the CDR3 is 12 residues. The V gene's germline CDR1 is SGHKS and CDR2 YYEKEE (reference sequence). The V gene lost 5 bases and the J gene lost 9 bases, with 14 bases spanning the gap. CDR3 coding DNA: TGTGCCAGCAGTTCTCTTACAGGGAGCTACACCTTC. It encodes CASSSLTGSYTF.

This sequence joins TRBV10-3 and TRBJ2-5; D remains unclear. With 4 bases removed from V and 3 bases from J, the gap between germline ends came to 15 bases. The CDR3 is 15 amino acids. Germline lookup yields CDR1 ENHRY and CDR2 SYGVKD. For the CDR3, the DNA is TGTGCCATCAGTGGATCTAGGACCGCTGAAGAGACCCAGTACTTC. Translated: CAISGSRTAEETQYF.

CDR3 residues: CASRCPSTDTQYF. The DNA for the CDR3 is TGCGCCAGCAGATGCCCGAGCACAGATACGCAGTATTTT. J is TRBJ2-3 and V is TRBV23-1; D is unclear. TRBV23-1 is an ORF; its function is uncertain. The CDR3 covers 13 residues. V was cut by 6 bases and J by 0 bases, with 7 bases left in between.

The V call is TRBV27, the J call TRBJ2-5; 7 nucleotides align to TRBD1. The DNA end is a closer match to TRBJ2-7, so the J assignment may be wrong. CDR3 length: 16 amino acids. Germline loops: CDR1 MNHEY, CDR2 SMNVEV (reference sequence). The CDR3 sequence: CASRGLTGTASYEQYF. In DNA, the CDR3 is TGTGCCAGCAGAGGATTAACCGGGACAGCGTCCTACGAGCAGTACTTC.

As to this clone: One end of the junction varies from germline; a read error may be responsible. V usage is TRBV7-9 and J usage is TRBJ1-2; 7 nucleotides match TRBD1. The CDR3 spans 13 residues. Per the germline V gene, CDR1 is SEHNR and CDR2 is FQNEAQ (reference sequence). The CDR3 loop reads CASSAGTAKTQSF. The CDR3 DNA reads as TGTGCCAGCAGCGCCGGGACAGCTAAAACTCAGTCCTTC.

The chain joins TRBV27 to TRBJ1-2, with 10 bases lining up with TRBD1. CDR3 length: 16 amino acids. V lost 6 bases, J lost 5 bases, and 12 bases stayed unmatched. Germline CDR1 MNHEY, CDR2 SMNVEV (reference sequence). CDR3 amino acids: CASRESMGTGAYGYTF. CDR3 DNA: TGTGCCAGCAGAGAATCTATGGGGACAGGGGCTTATGGCTACACCTTC.

This chain uses TRBV7-9 with TRBJ2-1; TRBD2 agrees at 8 bases. Losses at the gene ends were 2 bases for V and 10 bases for J; bases not matched to a gene: 4. This CDR3 comprises 13 residues. Germline CDR1 SEHNR, CDR2 FQNEAQ (reference sequence). CDR3 sequence reads: CASSLLAGGEQFF. In DNA, the CDR3 is TGTGCCAGCAGCTTACTAGCGGGTGGAGAGCAGTTCTTC.

The chain uses TRBV11-2 and TRBJ2-4; 10 bases map to TRBD2. The germline CDR1 and CDR2 sequences are SGHAT and FQNNGV. V lost 5 bases to trimming and J lost 0 bases; unmatched junction nucleotides: 4. This CDR3 has 16 residues. The CDR3 DNA sequence: TGTGCCAGCAGCGAAGGACTAGCGGTAGCCAAAAACATTCAGTACTTC. It codes for CASSEGLAVAKNIQYF. Combining the CDR3 with reference TRBV11-2 and TRBJ2-4 gives the whole variable domain EAGVAQSPRYKIIEKRQSVAFWCNPISGHATLYWYQQILGQGPKLLIQFQNNGVVDDSQLPKDRFSAERLKGVDSTLKIQPAKLEDSAVYLCASSEGLAVAKNIQYFGAGTRLSVL.

The count of this clone is one. The chain recombines TRBV30 with TRBJ2-7, with 8 nucleotides matching TRBD2. Losses at the gene ends were 0 bases for V and 3 bases for J; bases not matched to a gene: 7. The germline CDR1 and CDR2 sequences are GTSNPN and SVGIG (reference sequence). The CDR3 totals 15 residues. The CDR3 here is CAWSVAGGRLYEQYF. The CDR3 coding sequence is TGTGCCTGGAGTGTCGCGGGAGGTCGCCTCTACGAGCAGTACTTC.

This clone was seen just once. The chain employs TRBV27 and TRBJ2-7; D possibly corresponds to TRBD2 (6 bases). This CDR3 comprises 15 residues. Germline V CDR1 and CDR2: MNHEY, SMNVEV (reference sequence). Trimming shortened V by 3 bases and J by 4 bases, and 16 bases separated the two germline ends. The CDR3 reads CASSFVSTSRYEQYF. The CDR3, as DNA: TGTGCCAGCAGTTTTGTTTCGACTAGTAGGTACGAGCAGTACTTC.

The rearrangement uses TRBV15 and TRBJ2-3, with TRBD2 identical over 9 bases. Germline-derived CDR1 and CDR2 are LNHNV and YYDKDF (reference sequence). With V trimmed by 9 bases and J by 6 bases, 16 bases remained unmatched. There are 16 residues in the CDR3. CDR3 loop: CATRSSGSWVGDTQYF. CDR3 sequence (DNA): TGTGCCACTCGAAGTAGCGGGAGTTGGGTTGGGGATACGCAGTATTTT.

This rearrangement joins TRBV28 to TRBJ2-1; 11 bases line up with TRBD2. Germline CDR1 and CDR2: MDHEN and SYDVKM. V lost 4 bases, J lost 2 bases, and 4 bases stayed unmatched. This CDR3 is built from 16 residues. The CDR3 here is CASSSIAGGTYNEQFF. As DNA, the CDR3 is TGTGCCAGCAGTTCGATAGCGGGGGGGACCTACAATGAGCAGTTCTTC.

V usage is TRBV6-5 and J usage is TRBJ1-2, with TRBD1 matching 7 bases. V was clipped by 0 bases and J by 8 bases; unmatched bases: 9. The germline V gene encodes CDR1 MNHEY and CDR2 SVGAGI. The CDR3 is made up of 15 amino acids. The CDR3 region has the DNA TGTGCCAGCAGTTACTCGGCCGGGACAGCCGGGGGCTACACCTTC. Its translation is CASSYSAGTAGGYTF.

This clone was detected only once. This sequence joins TRBV27 and TRBJ2-3, with D perhaps matching TRBD1 (6 bases). The CDR3 is made up of 14 amino acids. Trimming cost V 11 bases and J 2 bases, with 17 bases left between them. The germline CDR1 and CDR2 sequences are MNHEY and SMNVEV (reference sequence). CDR3 in amino acids: CASNGDTDTDTQYF. In nucleotides, the CDR3 is TGTGCCTCCAACGGGGACACCGACACAGATACGCAGTATTTT.

The chain recombines TRBV27 with TRBJ2-7, with 9 positions matching TRBD1. J lost 0 bases, V lost 10 bases, and 7 bases had no gene match. CDR1 is MNHEY, CDR2 SMNVEV, per germline (reference sequence). The CDR3 runs to 14 residues. CDR3 protein: CATAWTGASYEQYF. The CDR3 coding sequence is TGTGCCACGGCCTGGACAGGGGCCTCCTACGAGCAGTACTTC.